This T cell receptor (beta chain) came from a study of regulatory dendritic cells for organ transplantation (dated by TCRdb to about 2017). Looking at the study overall: Before and after allostimulation with regulatory or mature dendritic cells, TCRbeta repertoires were sequenced from sorted naive and memory CD4+ and CD8+ T cells.

Study-wide conclusions, independent of this receptor: Repertoires were highly diverse in naive CD4+ and CD8+ T cells, less diverse in memory cells, and most oligoclonal in memory CD8+ cells. In both subjects, allostimulation led to expansion of memory CD8+ clones, though the expansion induced by regulatory dendritic cells appeared to be more limited than that induced by mature dendritic cells. Sequencing was done in only two subjects, and the authors reported considerable heterogeneity between individuals in the alloreactive memory CD8+ T cell pool. Among the resting subsets, the most alloreactive TCR clonotypes were found in memory CD8+ T cells.

Notes on this clone: Its antigen is unknown. No base quality values were provided; no much bigger clone lies one nucleotide off.

Naive T cells were sorted as CD45RA+ and memory T cells as CD45RO+ CD4+ or CD8+ cells by FACS. T cells for TCR sequencing came from a couple of healthy control subjects. Unstimulated sorted T cell subsets were used as baseline controls for the mixed lymphocyte reactions. The Qiagen DNeasy Blood & Tissue Kit was used to extract genomic DNA. The TCRbeta CDR3 regions were amplified in a multiplexed two-step PCR with Vbeta-specific forward primers and Jbeta-specific reverse primers. The TCRbeta libraries were sequenced on an Illumina instrument via the immunoSEQ service. From the authors' description of their analysis: V, D and J genes were assigned using IMGT annotation, and counts were corrected for multiplex PCR bias using synthetic CDR3 analogues. Repertoire clonality was computed in the immunoSEQ Analyzer as one minus normalized Shannon entropy. Fisher's exact test with Benjamini-Hochberg false discovery rate control was used to define clonal expansion, with two-tailed P<0.01. TCRdb holds this immuneACCESS table with in-frame rearrangements only. Some clones are missing; in checked studies, unresolved V genes explain under half, and the rest has no known cause. V and J calls and clone size are copied from that table; D and trimming were computed from the DNA. The sample table records approximately 28,000 clones; approximately 86% of these occur just once. The top ten hold approximately 0.4% of the sample.

Trimmed from V: 4 bases; trimmed from J: 10 bases; junction bases lacking a gene match: 7. The CDR1 and CDR2 encoded by the germline V gene (reference sequence) are SEHNR and FQNEAQ. Measured from the cysteine to the phenylalanine, the CDR3 is 13 residues long. The read is trimmed to its CDR3 DNA, 39 bases read in frame from base 1. The origin of this receptor is a human donor in good health. The chain was built from TRBV7-9 and TRBJ2-1; 7 central bases correspond to TRBD1. The sequencing sample was made of naive CD8+ T cells from blood. The cell subset or site label of this sample denotes: CD45RA+ naive T cells. In nucleotide form, the sequence is TGTGCCAGCAGCTGGACACAGGGGAACGAGCAGTTCTTC. Translated, this is CASSWTQGNEQFF.